This T cell receptor (beta chain) was found in a study of sequential checkpoint blockade in melanoma (dated by TCRdb to the late 2010s). Some background on the complete study: Patients were randomized 1:1 to first-line nivolumab followed by ipilimumab (arm A) or ipilimumab followed by nivolumab (arm B). Maintenance nivolumab was given following each of the two trial sequences.

The immunoSEQ Assay was used to immunosequence TCRbeta CDR3 regions from genomic DNA. Before high-throughput sequencing, genomic DNA was amplified using bias-controlled multiplex PCR. Processing in the source paper ran as follows. To quantify the absolute abundance of each unique TCRbeta CDR3 region, the sequences were collapsed and filtered. Clonality, defined as 1 minus Pielou's evenness, was calculated using only productive rearrangements. A previously published method was used to identify clones whose frequencies were significantly greater in on-treatment samples than in baseline samples. TCRdb's version of the immuneACCESS table is confined to in-frame rearrangements and falls short of the full clone set. An unresolved V gene accounts for under half of the shortfall where checked; the remainder is of unknown origin. V, J and clone size derive from that table, while D and trimming were established from the DNA sequence. The sample table holds 15,000 to 20,000 clones, of which 65% to 80% were seen once. The ten largest clones take up around 24% of the sample.

The germline V gene (reference sequence) yields SGHNT for CDR1 and YYREEE for CDR2. The CDR3, from cysteine to phenylalanine, totals 17 residues. The entry retains the CDR3 DNA only, 51 bases that are in frame from base 1. V and J are trimmed by 2 bases and 8 bases, and the gene matches miss 17 bases of the junction. In regard to this clone: The antigen this receptor binds is unknown. No base quality values were provided; no much bigger clone lies one nucleotide off.

The treatment or condition tag for this specimen amounts to: randomized to nivolumab then ipilimumab (arm A) or the reverse (arm B). Prior DNA-damaging chemotherapy had not been received by any trial patient. On a FACS Aria II flow cytometer, live CD3+CD8+ cells that were negative for CD19 and CD56 were sorted from thawed PBMCs. CheckMate 064, a randomized, open-label phase II trial of sequential checkpoint blockade, was the source of the samples, all of which came from patients with melanoma. Peripheral blood mononuclear cells were collected by leukapheresis, purified with Ficoll-Paque, and frozen in human serum with about 9.6% DMSO. Right after sorting, the blood CD3+CD8+ cells were verified to be >95% pure, and DNA extraction followed. The study at large found these results: The response-prediction model combining TCR metrics and mutation burden needs validation in larger, independent patient cohorts.

The receptor chain draws on TRBV5-4 and TRBJ1-2; TRBD1 matches 8 bases in the middle. The sequence was obtained from a human donor with melanoma. This sample comprised CD8+ T cells sorted from blood (inferred from file names), obtained from a patient given nivolumab and ipilimumab in sequence. The nucleotide sequence reads as follows: TGTGCCAGCAGCTTTAAGGGGACAGGCCCCTTTTCCGGCGGCTACACCTTC. Translation gives CASSFKGTGPFSGGYTF.